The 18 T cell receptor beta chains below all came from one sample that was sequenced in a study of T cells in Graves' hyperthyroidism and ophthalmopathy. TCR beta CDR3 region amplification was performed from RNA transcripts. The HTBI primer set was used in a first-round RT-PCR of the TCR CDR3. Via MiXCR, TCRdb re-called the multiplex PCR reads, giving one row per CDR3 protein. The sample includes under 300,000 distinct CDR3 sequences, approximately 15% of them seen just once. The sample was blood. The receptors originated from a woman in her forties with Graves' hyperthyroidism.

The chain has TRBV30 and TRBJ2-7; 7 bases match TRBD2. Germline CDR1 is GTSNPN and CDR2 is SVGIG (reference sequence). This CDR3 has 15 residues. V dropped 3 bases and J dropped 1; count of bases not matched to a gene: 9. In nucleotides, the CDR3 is TGTGCCTGGAGAGAGGTGGGGGGGACGTCCTACGAGCAGTACTTC. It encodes CAWREVGGTSYEQYF.

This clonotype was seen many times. CDR3 bases: TGCGCCAGCAGCCAGGCTTGGCCTGCGTCCTATGGCTACACCTTC. Its protein product is CASSQAWPASYGYTF. The chain joins TRBV4-1 to TRBJ1-2; no definite D call. The CDR3 has 15 residues. The germline V gene encodes CDR1 MGHRA and CDR2 YSYEKL. V was shortened by 3 bases and J by 4 bases, with 15 bases between the two germline ends.

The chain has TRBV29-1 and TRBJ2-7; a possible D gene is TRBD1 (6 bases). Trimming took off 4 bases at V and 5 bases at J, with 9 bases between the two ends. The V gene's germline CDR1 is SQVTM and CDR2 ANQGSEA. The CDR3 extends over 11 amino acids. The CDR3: CSVGRDNEQYF. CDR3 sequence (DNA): TGCAGCGTTGGTAGGGACAACGAGCAGTACTTC.

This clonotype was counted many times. CDR3 DNA: TGTGCCAGCAGTTTAGCAGGGGGCGGCAAGCCCCAGCATTTT. As protein: CASSLAGGGKPQHF. J is TRBJ1-5 and V is TRBV28, with 8 bases fitting TRBD1. The CDR3 spans 14 residues. The trim removed 2 bases at V and 8 bases at J, leaving 5 bases unmatched. Germline CDR1 reads MDHEN; CDR2 reads SYDVKM.

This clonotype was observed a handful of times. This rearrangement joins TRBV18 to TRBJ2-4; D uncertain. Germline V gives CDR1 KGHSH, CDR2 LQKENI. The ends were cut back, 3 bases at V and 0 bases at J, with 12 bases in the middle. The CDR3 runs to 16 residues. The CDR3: CASSPARSLAKNIQYF. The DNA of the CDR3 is TGTGCCAGCTCACCCGCCAGGAGTCTAGCCAAAAACATTCAGTACTTC.

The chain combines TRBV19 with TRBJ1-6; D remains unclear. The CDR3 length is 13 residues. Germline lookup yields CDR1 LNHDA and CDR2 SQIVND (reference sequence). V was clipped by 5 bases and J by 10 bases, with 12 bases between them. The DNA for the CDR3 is TGTGCCAGTAGTCTCGGGGTTAGCTCACCCCTCCACTTT. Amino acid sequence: CASSLGVSSPLHF.

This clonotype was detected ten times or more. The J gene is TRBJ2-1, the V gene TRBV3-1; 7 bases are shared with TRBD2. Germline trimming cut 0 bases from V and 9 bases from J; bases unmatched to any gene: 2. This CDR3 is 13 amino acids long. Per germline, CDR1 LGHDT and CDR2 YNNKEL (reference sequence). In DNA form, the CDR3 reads TGTGCCAGCAGCCAAGATTGGGGGGGTGAGCAGTTCTTC. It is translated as CASSQDWGGEQFF.

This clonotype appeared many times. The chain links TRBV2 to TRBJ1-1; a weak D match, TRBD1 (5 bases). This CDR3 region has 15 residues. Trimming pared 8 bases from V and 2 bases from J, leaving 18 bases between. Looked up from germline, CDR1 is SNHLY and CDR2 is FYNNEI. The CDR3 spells CASGTAGTGNTEAFF. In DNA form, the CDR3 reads TGTGCCAGCGGAACCGCAGGGACGGGCAACACTGAAGCTTTCTTT.

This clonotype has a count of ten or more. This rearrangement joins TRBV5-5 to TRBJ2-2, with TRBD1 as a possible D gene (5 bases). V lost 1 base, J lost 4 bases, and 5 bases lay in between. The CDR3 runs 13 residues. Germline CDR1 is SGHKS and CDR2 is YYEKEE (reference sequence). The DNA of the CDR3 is TGTGCCAGCAGCTTGACAGGCACCGGGGAGCTGTTTTTT. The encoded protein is CASSLTGTGELFF.

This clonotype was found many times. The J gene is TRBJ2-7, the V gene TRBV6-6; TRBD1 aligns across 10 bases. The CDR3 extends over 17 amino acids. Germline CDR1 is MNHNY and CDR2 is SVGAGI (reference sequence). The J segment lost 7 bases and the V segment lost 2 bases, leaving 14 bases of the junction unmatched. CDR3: CASSYASSGTGVEEQYF. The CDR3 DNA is TGTGCCAGCAGTTACGCATCGTCCGGGACAGGGGTGGAAGAGCAGTACTTC.

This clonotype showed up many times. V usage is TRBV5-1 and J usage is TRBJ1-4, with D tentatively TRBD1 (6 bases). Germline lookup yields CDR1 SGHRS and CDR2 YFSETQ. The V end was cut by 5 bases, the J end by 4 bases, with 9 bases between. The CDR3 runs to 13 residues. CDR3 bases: TGCGCCAGCAGGGACAGCATTAATGAAAAACTGTTTTTT. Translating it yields CASRDSINEKLFF.

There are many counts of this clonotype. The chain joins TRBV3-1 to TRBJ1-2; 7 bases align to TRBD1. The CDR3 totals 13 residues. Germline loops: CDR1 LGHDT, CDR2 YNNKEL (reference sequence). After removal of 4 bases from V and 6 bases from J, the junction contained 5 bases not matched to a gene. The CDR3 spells CASSLTGPNGYTF. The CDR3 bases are TGTGCCAGCAGCCTGACAGGGCCCAATGGCTACACCTTC.

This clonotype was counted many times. CDR3 DNA sequence: TGTGCCAGCAGCCAAGGGACAGGGGTCGGGATCGAAAAACTGTTTTTT. The encoded protein is CASSQGTGVGIEKLFF. The V and J genes are TRBV3-1 and TRBJ1-4; 9 bases map to TRBD1. Germline lookup yields CDR1 LGHDT and CDR2 YNNKEL (reference sequence). J was trimmed by 8 bases and V by 1 base; bases with no gene match: 8. This CDR3 region has 16 residues.

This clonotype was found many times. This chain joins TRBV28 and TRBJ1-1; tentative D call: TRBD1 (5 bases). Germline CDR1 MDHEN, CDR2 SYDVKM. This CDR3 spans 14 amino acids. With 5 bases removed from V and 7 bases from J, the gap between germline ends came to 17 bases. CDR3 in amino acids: CASSPDPGTVEAFF. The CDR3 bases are TGTGCCAGCAGTCCAGATCCTGGGACCGTTGAAGCTTTCTTT.

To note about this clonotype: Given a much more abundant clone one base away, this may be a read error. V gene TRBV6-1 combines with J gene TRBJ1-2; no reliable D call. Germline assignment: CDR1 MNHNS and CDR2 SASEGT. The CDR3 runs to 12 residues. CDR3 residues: CASSEKNYGYAF. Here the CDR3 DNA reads TGTGCCAGCAGTGAGAAGAACTATGGCTACGCCTTC.

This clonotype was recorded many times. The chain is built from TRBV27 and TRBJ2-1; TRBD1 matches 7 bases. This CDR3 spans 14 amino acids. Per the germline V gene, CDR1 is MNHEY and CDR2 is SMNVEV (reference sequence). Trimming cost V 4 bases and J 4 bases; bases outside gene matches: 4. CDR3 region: CASSSRDSYNEQFF. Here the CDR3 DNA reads TGTGCCAGCAGTTCCAGGGACAGTTACAATGAGCAGTTCTTC.

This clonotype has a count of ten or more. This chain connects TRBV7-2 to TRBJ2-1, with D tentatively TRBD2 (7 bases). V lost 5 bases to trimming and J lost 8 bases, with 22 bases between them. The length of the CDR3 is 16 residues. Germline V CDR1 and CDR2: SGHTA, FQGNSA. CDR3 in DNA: TGTGCCAGCAGCCAACCTAGCGCGGGGGCTAGAGATGAGCAGTTCTTC. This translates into CASSQPSAGARDEQFF.

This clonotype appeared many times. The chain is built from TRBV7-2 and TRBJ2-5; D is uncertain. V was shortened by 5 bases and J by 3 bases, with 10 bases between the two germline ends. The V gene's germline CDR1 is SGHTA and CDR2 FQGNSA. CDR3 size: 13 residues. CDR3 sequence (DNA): TGTGCCAGCAGCCGGACCCGTGAAGAGACCCAGTACTTC. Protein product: CASSRTREETQYF.